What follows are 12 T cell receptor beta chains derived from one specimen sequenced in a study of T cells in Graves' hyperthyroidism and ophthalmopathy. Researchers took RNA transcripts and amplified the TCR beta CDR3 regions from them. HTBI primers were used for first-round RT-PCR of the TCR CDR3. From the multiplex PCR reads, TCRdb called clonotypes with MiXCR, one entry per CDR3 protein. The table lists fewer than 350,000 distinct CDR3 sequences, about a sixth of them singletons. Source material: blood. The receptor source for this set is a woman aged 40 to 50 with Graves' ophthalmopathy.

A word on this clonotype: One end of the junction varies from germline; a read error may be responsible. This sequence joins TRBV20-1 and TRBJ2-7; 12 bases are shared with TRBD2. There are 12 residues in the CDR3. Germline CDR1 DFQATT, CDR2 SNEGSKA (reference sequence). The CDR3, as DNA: TGCAGTGCTGCGACTAGCGGGAGAGTGCAGTCCTTC. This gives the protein CSAATSGRVQSF.

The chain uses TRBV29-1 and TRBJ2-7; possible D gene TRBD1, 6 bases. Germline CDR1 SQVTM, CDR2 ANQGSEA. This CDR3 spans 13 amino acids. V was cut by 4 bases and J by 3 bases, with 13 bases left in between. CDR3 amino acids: CSVARTVGYEQYF. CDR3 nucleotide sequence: TGCAGCGTTGCCCGGACAGTGGGCTACGAGCAGTACTTC.

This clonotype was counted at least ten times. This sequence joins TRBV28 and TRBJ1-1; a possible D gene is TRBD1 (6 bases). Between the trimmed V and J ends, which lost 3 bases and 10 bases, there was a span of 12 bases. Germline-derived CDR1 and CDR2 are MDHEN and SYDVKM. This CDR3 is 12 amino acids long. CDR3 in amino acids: CASSFPLRGAFF. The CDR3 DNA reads TGTGCCAGCAGTTTCCCACTCAGGGGAGCTTTCTTT.

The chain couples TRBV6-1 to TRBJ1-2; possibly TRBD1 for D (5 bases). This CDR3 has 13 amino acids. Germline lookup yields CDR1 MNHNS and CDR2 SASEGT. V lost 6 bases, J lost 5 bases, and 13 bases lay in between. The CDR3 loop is CASSETDIYGYTF. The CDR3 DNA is TGTGCCAGCAGCGAGACAGATATATATGGCTACACCTTC.

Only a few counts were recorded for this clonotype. CDR3 amino acids: CATKRDGTEAFF. The CDR3 region has the DNA TGTGCCACTAAAAGGGACGGCACTGAAGCTTTCTTT. This chain connects TRBV12-3 or TRBV12-4 to TRBJ1-1, with TRBD1 as a possible D gene (5 bases). The CDR3 contains 12 residues. Trimming took off 10 bases at V and 4 bases at J, with 13 bases between the two ends.

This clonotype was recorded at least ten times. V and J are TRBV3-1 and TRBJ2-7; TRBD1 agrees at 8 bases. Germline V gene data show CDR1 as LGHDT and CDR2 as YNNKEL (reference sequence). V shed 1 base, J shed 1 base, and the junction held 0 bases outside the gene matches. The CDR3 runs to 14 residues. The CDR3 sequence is CASSQGTGSYEQYF. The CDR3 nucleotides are TGTGCCAGCAGCCAAGGGACAGGGTCCTACGAGCAGTACTTC.

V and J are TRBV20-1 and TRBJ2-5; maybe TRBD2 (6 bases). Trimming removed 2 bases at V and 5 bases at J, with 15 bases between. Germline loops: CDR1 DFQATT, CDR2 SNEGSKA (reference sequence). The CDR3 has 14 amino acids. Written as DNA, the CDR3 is TGCAGTGCTAGACCTGGGGCTAGCGACGAGACCCAGTACTTC. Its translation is CSARPGASDETQYF.

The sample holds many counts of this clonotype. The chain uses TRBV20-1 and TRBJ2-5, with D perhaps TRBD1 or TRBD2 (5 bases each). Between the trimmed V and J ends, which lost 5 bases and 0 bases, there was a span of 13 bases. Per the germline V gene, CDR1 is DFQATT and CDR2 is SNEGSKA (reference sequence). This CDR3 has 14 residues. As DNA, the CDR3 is TGCAGTGCTTGGGGGACGGGGAACCAAGAGACCCAGTACTTC. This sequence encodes CSAWGTGNQETQYF.

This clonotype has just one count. The chain's CDR3 is CASSYNRAETEAFF. Written as DNA, the CDR3 is TGTGCCAGCAGTTACAATCGGGCGGAGACTGAAGCTTTCTTT. The chain has TRBV6-5 and TRBJ1-1; D not resolved. This CDR3 region has 14 residues. Between the trimmed V and J ends, which lost 2 bases and 5 bases, there was a span of 12 bases. CDR1 is MNHEY, CDR2 SVGAGI, per germline.

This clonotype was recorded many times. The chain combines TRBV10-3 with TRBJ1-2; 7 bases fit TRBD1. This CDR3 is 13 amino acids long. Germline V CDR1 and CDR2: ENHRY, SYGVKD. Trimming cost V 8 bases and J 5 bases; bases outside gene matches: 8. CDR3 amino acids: CAIRRDSLYGYTF. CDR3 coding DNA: TGTGCCATCCGCCGGGACAGCCTATATGGCTACACCTTC.

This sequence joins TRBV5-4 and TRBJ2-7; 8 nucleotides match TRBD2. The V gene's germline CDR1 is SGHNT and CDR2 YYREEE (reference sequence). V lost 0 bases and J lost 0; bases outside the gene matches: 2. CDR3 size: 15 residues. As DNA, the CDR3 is TGTGCCAGCAGCTTGGCCGGGAGGGCCTCCTACGAGCAGTACTTC. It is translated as CASSLAGRASYEQYF. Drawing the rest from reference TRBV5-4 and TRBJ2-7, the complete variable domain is ETGVTQSPTHLIKTRGQQVTLRCSSQSGHNTVSWYQQALGQGPQFIFQYYREEENGRGNFPPRFSGLQFPNYSSELNVNALELDDSALYLCASSLAGRASYEQYFGPGTRLTVT.

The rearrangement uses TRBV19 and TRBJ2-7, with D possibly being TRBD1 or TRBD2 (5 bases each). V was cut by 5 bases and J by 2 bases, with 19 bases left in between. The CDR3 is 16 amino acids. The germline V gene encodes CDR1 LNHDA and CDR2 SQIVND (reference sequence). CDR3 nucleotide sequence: TGTGCCAGTAGTCCGGTAGGGGCGGGTGGGACCTACGAGCAGTACTTC. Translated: CASSPVGAGGTYEQYF. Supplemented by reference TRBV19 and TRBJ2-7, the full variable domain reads DGGITQSPKYLFRKEGQNVTLSCEQNLNHDAMYWYRQDPGQGLRLIYYSQIVNDFQKGDIAEGYSVSREKKESFPLTVTSAQKNPTAFYLCASSPVGAGGTYEQYFGPGTRLTVT.